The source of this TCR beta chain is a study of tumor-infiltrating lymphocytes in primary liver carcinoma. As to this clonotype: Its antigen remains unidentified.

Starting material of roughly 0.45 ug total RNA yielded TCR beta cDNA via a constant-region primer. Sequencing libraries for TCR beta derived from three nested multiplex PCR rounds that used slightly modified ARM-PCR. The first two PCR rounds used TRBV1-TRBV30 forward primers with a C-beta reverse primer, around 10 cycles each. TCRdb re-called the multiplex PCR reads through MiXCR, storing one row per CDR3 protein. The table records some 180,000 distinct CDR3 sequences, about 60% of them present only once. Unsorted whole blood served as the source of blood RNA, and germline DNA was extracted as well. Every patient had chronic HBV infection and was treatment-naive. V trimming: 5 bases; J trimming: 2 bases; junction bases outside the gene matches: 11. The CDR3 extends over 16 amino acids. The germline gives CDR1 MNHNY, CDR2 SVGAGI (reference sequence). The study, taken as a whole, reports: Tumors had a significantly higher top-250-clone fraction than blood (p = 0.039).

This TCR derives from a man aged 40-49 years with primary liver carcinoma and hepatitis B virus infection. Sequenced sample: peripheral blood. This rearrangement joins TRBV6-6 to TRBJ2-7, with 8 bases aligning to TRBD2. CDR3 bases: TGTGCCAGCAGTCCACCGGGACTAGAACCCCCCTACGAGCAGTACTTC. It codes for CASSPPGLEPPYEQYF.